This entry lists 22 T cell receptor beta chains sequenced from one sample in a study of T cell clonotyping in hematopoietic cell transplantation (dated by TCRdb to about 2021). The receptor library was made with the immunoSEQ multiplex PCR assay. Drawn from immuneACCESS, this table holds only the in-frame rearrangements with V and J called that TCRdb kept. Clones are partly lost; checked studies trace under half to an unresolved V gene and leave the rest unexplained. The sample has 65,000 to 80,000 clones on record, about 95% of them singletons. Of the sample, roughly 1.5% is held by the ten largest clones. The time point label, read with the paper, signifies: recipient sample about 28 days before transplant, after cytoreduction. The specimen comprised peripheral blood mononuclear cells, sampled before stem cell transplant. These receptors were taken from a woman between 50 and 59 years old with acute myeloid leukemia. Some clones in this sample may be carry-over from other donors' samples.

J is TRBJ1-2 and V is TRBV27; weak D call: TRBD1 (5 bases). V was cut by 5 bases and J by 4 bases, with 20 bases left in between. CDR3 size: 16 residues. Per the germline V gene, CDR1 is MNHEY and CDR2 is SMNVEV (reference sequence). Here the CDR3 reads CASSATVSGVGYGYTF. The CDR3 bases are TGTGCCAGCAGTGCGACAGTATCGGGTGTCGGCTATGGCTACACCTTC.

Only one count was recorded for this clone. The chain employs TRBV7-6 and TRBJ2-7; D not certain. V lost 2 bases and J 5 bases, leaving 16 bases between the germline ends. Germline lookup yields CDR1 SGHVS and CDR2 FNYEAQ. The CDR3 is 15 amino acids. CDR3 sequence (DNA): TGTGCCAGCAGCTTACTGGGCGGCTCCGTCCACGAGCAGTACTTC. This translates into CASSLLGGSVHEQYF.

In nucleotides, the CDR3 is TGTGCCAGCAGTGAACACAGTCAAGAGACCCAGTACTTC. Translation: CASSEHSQETQYF. The chain is built from TRBV6-1 and TRBJ2-5, with D unclear. CDR1 is MNHNS, CDR2 SASEGT, per germline. CDR3 length: 13 amino acids. Trimming pared 2 bases from V and 2 bases from J, leaving 6 bases between.

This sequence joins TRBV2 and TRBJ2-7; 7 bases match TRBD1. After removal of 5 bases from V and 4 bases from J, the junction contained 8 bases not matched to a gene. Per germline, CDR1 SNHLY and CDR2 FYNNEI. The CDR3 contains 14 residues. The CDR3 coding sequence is TGTGCCAGCAGTCTAGACAGGGTCAAATACGAGCAGTACTTC. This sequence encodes CASSLDRVKYEQYF.

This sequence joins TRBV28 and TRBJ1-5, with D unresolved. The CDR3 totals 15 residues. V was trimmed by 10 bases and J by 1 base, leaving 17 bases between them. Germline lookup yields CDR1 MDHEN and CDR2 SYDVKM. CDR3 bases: TGTGCCAACTACCCTGCCCGAGGGAGCAATCAGCCCCAGCATTTT. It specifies CANYPARGSNQPQHF.

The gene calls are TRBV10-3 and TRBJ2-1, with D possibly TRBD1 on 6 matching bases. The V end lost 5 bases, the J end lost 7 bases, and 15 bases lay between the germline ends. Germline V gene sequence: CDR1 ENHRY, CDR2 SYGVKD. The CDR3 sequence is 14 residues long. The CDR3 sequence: CAISSQGSSNEQFF. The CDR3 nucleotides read TGTGCCATCAGTAGCCAGGGGTCGAGTAATGAGCAGTTCTTC.

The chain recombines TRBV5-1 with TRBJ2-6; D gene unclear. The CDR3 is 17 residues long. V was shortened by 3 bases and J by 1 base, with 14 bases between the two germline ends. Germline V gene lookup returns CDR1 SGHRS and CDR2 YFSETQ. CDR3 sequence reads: CASSSDLAGSGANVLTF. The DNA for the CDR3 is TGCGCCAGCAGCTCCGATTTAGCAGGTTCTGGGGCCAACGTCCTGACTTTC.

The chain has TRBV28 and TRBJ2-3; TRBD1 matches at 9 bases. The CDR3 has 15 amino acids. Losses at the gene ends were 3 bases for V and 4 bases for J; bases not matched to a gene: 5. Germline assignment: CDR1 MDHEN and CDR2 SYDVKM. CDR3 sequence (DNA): TGTGCCAGCAGTTTGGGACAGGGAACATCAGATACGCAGTATTTT. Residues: CASSLGQGTSDTQYF.

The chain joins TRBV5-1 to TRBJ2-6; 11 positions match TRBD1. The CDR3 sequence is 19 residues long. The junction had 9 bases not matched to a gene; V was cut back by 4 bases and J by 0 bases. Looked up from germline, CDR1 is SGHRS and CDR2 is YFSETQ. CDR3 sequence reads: CASSPAGQGANSGANVLTF. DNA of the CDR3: TGCGCCAGCAGCCCCGCTGGACAGGGGGCTAACTCTGGGGCCAACGTCCTGACTTTC.

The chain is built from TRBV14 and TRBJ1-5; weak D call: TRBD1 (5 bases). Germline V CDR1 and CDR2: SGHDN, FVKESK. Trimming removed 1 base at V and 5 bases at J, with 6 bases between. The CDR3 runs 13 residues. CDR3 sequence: CASSQGGYQPQHF. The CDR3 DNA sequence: TGTGCCAGCAGCCAAGGGGGGTATCAGCCCCAGCATTTT.

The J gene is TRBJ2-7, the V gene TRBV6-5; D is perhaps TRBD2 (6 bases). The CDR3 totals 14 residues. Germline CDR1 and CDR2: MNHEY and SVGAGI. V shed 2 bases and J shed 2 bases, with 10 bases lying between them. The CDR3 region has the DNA TGTGCCAGCAGTTACGGCGGGACTCCCTACGAGCAGTACTTC. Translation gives CASSYGGTPYEQYF.

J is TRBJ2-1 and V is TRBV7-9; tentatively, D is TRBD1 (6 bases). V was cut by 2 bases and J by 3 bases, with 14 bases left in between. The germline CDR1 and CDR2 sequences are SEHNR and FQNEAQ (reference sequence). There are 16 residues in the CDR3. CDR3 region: CASSLPRTELYNEQFF. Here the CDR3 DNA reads TGTGCCAGCAGCTTACCACGGACAGAGCTCTACAATGAGCAGTTCTTC.

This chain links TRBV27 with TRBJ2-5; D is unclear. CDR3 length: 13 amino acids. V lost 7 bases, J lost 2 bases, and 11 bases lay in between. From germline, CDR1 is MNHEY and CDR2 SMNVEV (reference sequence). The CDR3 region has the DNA TGTGCCAGCATGAGATACGATCAAGAGACCCAGTACTTC. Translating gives CASMRYDQETQYF.

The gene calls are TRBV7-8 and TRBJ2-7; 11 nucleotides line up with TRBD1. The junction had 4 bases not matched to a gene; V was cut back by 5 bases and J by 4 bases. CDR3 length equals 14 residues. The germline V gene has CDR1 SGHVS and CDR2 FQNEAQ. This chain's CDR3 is CASSLGQGAYEQYF. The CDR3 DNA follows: TGTGCCAGCAGCCTCGGACAGGGGGCTTACGAGCAGTACTTC.

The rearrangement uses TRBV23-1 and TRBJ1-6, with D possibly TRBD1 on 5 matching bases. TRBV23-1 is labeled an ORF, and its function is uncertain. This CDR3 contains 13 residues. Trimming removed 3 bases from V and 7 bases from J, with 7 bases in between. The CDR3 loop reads CASSHRENSPLHF. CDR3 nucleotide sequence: TGCGCCAGCAGTCACAGGGAAAATTCACCCCTCCACTTT.

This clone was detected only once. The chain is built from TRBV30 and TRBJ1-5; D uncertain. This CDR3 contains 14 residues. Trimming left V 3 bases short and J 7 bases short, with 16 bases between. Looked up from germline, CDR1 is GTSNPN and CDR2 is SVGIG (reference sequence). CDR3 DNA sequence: TGTGCCTGGAGGGGAGTCGGATCCGGCCAGCCCCAGCATTTT. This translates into CAWRGVGSGQPQHF. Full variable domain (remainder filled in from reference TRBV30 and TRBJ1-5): SQTIHQWPATLVQPVGSPLSLECTVEGTSNPNLYWYRQAAGRGLQLLFYSVGIGQISSEVPQNLSASRPQDRQFILSSKKLLLSDSGFYLCAWRGVGSGQPQHFGDGTRLSIL.

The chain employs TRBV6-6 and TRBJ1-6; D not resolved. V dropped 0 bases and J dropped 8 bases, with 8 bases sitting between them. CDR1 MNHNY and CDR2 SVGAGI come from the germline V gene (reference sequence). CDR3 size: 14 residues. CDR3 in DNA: TGTGCCAGCAGTTACTCTCCAGGACATTCACCCCTCCACTTT. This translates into CASSYSPGHSPLHF.

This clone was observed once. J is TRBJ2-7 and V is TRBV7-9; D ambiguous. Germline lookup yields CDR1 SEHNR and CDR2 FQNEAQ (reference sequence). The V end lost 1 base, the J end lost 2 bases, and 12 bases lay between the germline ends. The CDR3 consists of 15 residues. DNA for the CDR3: TGTGCCAGCAGCTTAGGGCTGGGCCTCCCCTACGAGCAGTACTTC. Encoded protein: CASSLGLGLPYEQYF. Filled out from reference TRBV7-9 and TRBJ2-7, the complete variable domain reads DTGVSQNPRHKITKRGQNVTFRCDPISEHNRLYWYRQTLGQGPEFLTYFQNEAQLEKSRLLSDRFSAERPKGSFSTLEIQRTEQGDSAMYLCASSLGLGLPYEQYFGPGTRLTVT.

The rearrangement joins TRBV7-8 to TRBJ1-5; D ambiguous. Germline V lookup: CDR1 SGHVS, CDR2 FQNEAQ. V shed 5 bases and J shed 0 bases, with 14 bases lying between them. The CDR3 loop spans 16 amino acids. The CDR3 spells CASSLRELNSNQPQHF. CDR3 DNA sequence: TGTGCCAGCAGCCTACGGGAGCTGAATAGCAATCAGCCCCAGCATTTT.

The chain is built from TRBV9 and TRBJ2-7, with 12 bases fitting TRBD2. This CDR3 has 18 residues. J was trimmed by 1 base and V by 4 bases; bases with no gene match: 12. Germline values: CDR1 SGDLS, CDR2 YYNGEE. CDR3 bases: TGTGCCAGCAGCCCAGGGGGACTAGCGGGCGTTACATCCTACGAGCAGTACTTC. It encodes CASSPGGLAGVTSYEQYF.

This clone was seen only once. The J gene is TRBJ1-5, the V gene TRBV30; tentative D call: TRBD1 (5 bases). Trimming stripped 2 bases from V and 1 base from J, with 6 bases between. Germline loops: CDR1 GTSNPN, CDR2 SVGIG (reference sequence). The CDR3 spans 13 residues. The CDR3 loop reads CAWSWDSNQPQHF. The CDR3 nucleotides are TGTGCCTGGAGTTGGGACAGCAATCAGCCCCAGCATTTT.

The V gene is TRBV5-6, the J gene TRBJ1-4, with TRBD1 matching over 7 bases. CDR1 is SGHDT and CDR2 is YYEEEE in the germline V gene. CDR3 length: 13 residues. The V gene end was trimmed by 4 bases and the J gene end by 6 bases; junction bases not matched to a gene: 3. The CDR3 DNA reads TGTGCCAGCAGCGCGACAGGGTATGAAAAACTGTTTTTT. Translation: CASSATGYEKLFF.